A selection of T cell receptor beta chains follows, all from one sample in a study of blood T cell repertoires in COVID-19. Using immunoSEQ multiplex PCR, the repertoire was profiled, and TCRdb retains in-frame clones only, with some absent. The data contain 150,000 to 200,000 clones, 84% of them seen just once; the ten biggest clones take up around 2.9%. Sequenced material: PBMCs or T cells enriched from blood (not recorded which). Every receptor here comes from a woman aged 25-40 years who had been exposed to COVID-19. Each CDR3 is given with its conserved first and last residue. The order of the fields is D gene, J gene, V gene, clone size, CDR3 protein, CDR3 DNA. The D gene is left open where the match is weak. Clone size is given for some rows only: seen once, a few or many times, or a class if the clone is expanded.

>TRBD1|TRBJ1-1|TRBV9|.
CASSDRQGPMNTEAFF
TGTGCCAGCAGCGACAGACAGGGGCCGATGAACACTGAAGCTTTCTTT
>.|TRBJ1-5|TRBV6-5|once
CASKVREEHF
TGTGCCAGCAAGGTCCGGGAAGAGCATTTT
>TRBD1|TRBJ1-2|TRBV11-1|.
CASSSRTGTGHTF
TGTGCCAGCAGCTCTCGGACCGGGACAGGGCATACCTTC
>.|TRBJ1-3|TRBV10-1|.
CASSDSETSGNTIYF
TGCGCCAGCAGTGACAGTGAGACTTCCGGAAACACCATATATTTT
>.|TRBJ1-2|TRBV6-5|.
CATPRTNNYGYTF
TGTGCCACCCCCAGAACAAATAACTATGGCTACACCTTC
>.|TRBJ1-6|TRBV6-4|few
CASSLDSNSPLHF
TGTGCCAGCAGTCTGGACAGTAATTCACCCCTCCACTTT
>.|TRBJ2-7|TRBV2|.
CASSELQGEQYF
TGTGCCAGCAGCGAACTACAGGGCGAGCAGTACTTC
>TRBD1|TRBJ1-1|TRBV10-2|.
CASKPGQGDTEAFF
TGCGCCAGCAAGCCGGGACAGGGGGATACTGAAGCTTTCTTT
>.|TRBJ1-1|TRBV11-2|once
CASRPDGSIVEAFF
TGTGCCAGCAGACCCGATGGGAGTATTGTCGAAGCTTTCTTT
>.|TRBJ2-1|TRBV4-1|once
CASSTLSGTLSYNEQFF
TGCGCCAGCAGCACCCTTTCCGGGACATTGTCCTACAATGAGCAGTTCTTC
>TRBD2|TRBJ2-7|TRBV3-1/TRBV3-2|.
CASSLQGGTYEQYF
TGTGCCAGCAGCCTGCAGGGAGGGACCTACGAGCAGTACTTC
>.|TRBJ2-3|TRBV7-9|few
CASSFGASSTDTQYF
TGTGCCAGCAGCTTTGGCGCTAGCAGTACAGATACGCAGTATTTT
>.|TRBJ2-3|TRBV5-1|.
CASSLAGNTDTQYF
TGCGCCAGCAGCTTGGCGGGAAACACAGATACGCAGTATTTT
>TRBD1|TRBJ2-1|TRBV3-1/TRBV3-2|.
CASSPGQGGSYNEQFF
TGTGCCAGCAGCCCCGGACAGGGGGGCTCCTACAATGAGCAGTTCTTC
>.|TRBJ2-2|TRBV5-6|.
CASSPRGSGTGELFF
TGTGCCAGCAGCCCGCGGGGTAGTGGCACCGGGGAGCTGTTTTTT
>.|TRBJ1-6|TRBV4-3|once
CASSQDTRTDSPLHF
TGCGCCAGCAGCCAAGATACCCGGACAGATTCACCCCTCCACTTT
>.|TRBJ1-1|TRBV7-2|.
CASSLIPGDTEAFF
TGTGCCAGCAGCTTAATTCCGGGAGACACTGAAGCTTTCTTT
>.|TRBJ1-5|TRBV6-5|.
CASRLDRYSNQPQHF
TGTGCCAGCAGACTCGACAGATATAGCAATCAGCCCCAGCATTTT
>TRBD1|TRBJ1-1|TRBV19|once
CASSIRQGNTEAFF
TGTGCCAGTAGTATCCGACAGGGGAACACTGAAGCTTTCTTT
>.|TRBJ1-5|TRBV30|.
CAWSVAGGGGPQHF
TGTGCCTGGAGTGTGGCGGGGGGCGGGGGGCCCCAGCATTTT
>.|TRBJ2-2|TRBV2|.
CASSGERRVIVTGELFF
TGTGCCAGCAGTGGTGAGAGGAGGGTAATCGTCACCGGGGAGCTGTTTTTT
>.|TRBJ2-3|TRBV27|.
CASTVGAGTDTQYF
TGTGCCAGCACCGTGGGGGCTGGCACAGATACGCAGTATTTT
>.|TRBJ2-5|TRBV28|.
CASSFNSQETQYF
TGTGCCAGCAGTTTTAATAGCCAAGAGACCCAGTACTTC
>TRBD1|TRBJ2-4|TRBV5-1|.
CASSRDRTGDPGKNIQYF
TGCGCCAGCAGCCGCGATAGGACAGGGGACCCGGGCAAAAACATTCAGTACTTC
>.|TRBJ1-3|TRBV29-1|few
CSVATGGNTIYF
TGCAGCGTTGCGACAGGTGGCAACACCATATATTTT
>.|TRBJ1-1|TRBV3-1/TRBV3-2|.
CASSQGGTEAFF
TGTGCCAGCAGCCAAGGAGGGACTGAAGCTTTCTTT
>.|TRBJ1-2|TRBV7-2|.
CASSFLPITGYEDYGYTF
TGTGCCAGCAGCTTTTTACCTATCACAGGGTACGAGGACTATGGCTACACCTTC
>.|TRBJ1-2|TRBV2|.
CASRERGFGYTF
TGTGCCAGCAGGGAAAGAGGGTTTGGCTACACCTTC
>.|TRBJ1-3|TRBV7-9|.
CASSLVTGSGNTIYF
TGTGCCAGCAGCTTAGTGACAGGCTCTGGAAACACCATATATTTT
>.|TRBJ2-1|TRBV11-2|.
CASSLDSVGEQFF
TGTGCCAGCAGCTTAGATTCGGTCGGGGAGCAGTTCTTC
>TRBD2|TRBJ2-1|TRBV29-1|.
CSGTKWTSGGYEQFF
TGCAGCGGAACTAAATGGACTAGCGGGGGTTATGAGCAGTTCTTC
>TRBD1|TRBJ2-5|TRBV7-3|.
CASGQGAAPETQYF
TGTGCCAGCGGACAGGGGGCGGCCCCAGAGACCCAGTACTTC
>.|TRBJ2-7|TRBV6-5|.
CASTVSTYSYEQYF
TGTGCCAGCACGGTTAGTACCTACTCCTACGAGCAGTACTTC
>TRBD2|TRBJ2-1|TRBV7-8|once
CASKISSGGYNEQFF
TGTGCCAGCAAGATTTCTAGCGGGGGCTACAATGAGCAGTTCTTC
>TRBD1|TRBJ2-7|TRBV11-2|.
CASSPSLGTGYEQYF
TGTGCCAGCAGCCCCTCGTTAGGGACAGGGTACGAGCAGTACTTC
>TRBD1|TRBJ2-7|TRBV6-1|.
CASSEGQGDFYEQYF
TGTGCCAGCAGTGAAGGCCAGGGGGATTTCTACGAGCAGTACTTC
>TRBD1|TRBJ2-1|TRBV2|.
CASSDDLGQGQFF
TGTGCCAGCAGTGATGATTTGGGACAGGGACAGTTCTTC
>.|TRBJ2-3|TRBV11-2|.
CASSLDQRGRPYF
TGTGCCAGCAGCTTAGATCAACGCGGGCGGCCGTATTTT
>TRBD1|TRBJ1-1|TRBV6-1|.
CASSAYYGTGGAGAFF
TGTGCCAGCAGTGCCTATTATGGGACAGGGGGCGCAGGAGCTTTCTTT
>TRBD2|TRBJ2-7|TRBV12-3/TRBV12-4|.
CASSGTRYEQYF
TGTGCCAGCAGCGGGACTAGATACGAGCAGTACTTC
>.|TRBJ1-4|TRBV5-1|.
CASRDGINEKLFF
TGCGCCAGCAGGGACGGGATTAATGAAAAACTGTTTTTT
>TRBD1|TRBJ1-3|TRBV14|.
CASSSLQGEAGNTIYF
TGTGCCAGCAGCTCACTACAGGGGGAAGCTGGAAACACCATATATTTT
>.|TRBJ1-2|TRBV30|few
CAWTETGPLYYGYTF
TGTGCCTGGACCGAGACAGGACCCTTATACTATGGCTACACCTTC
>.|TRBJ2-6|TRBV5-6|.
CASSLTVSGANVLTF
TGTGCCAGCAGCCTAACGGTATCTGGGGCCAACGTCCTGACTTTC
>TRBD2|TRBJ2-7|TRBV28|.
CASSLALADNEQYF
TGTGCCAGCAGTTTGGCTCTAGCGGATAACGAGCAGTACTTC
>.|TRBJ1-2|TRBV29-1|.
CSVRTANYGYTF
TGCAGCGTCCGGACAGCCAACTATGGCTACACCTTC
>.|TRBJ2-2|TRBV5-5|.
CASSGGANTGELFF
TGTGCCAGCTCTGGAGGGGCGAACACCGGGGAGCTGTTTTTT
>.|TRBJ2-1|TRBV6-5|.
CASTVYNEQFF
TGTGCCAGCACCGTATACAATGAGCAGTTCTTC
>.|TRBJ2-5|TRBV3-1/TRBV3-2|.
CASGIRSSLYF
TGTGCCAGCGGTATCAGGTCCTCACTGTACTTC